These 3 T cell receptor beta chains share one sample of origin, sequenced in a study of OX40 agonist ivuxolimab in advanced cancers. The assay was immunoSEQ multiplex PCR, and TCRdb's table has in-frame clones only and misses some. This table holds tens of thousands of clones, roughly 84% found once. The material sequenced was CD4+ or CD8+ T cells sorted from blood, taken in a trial of the OX40 agonist ivuxolimab. The receptors were gathered from an adult with an advanced solid tumor such as melanoma, head and neck, liver or kidney cancer.

V is TRBV7-8 and J is TRBJ2-7, with TRBD2 matching over 9 bases. V lost 3 bases to trimming and J lost 0 bases; unmatched junction nucleotides: 6. Germline V gene lookup returns CDR1 SGHVS and CDR2 FQNEAQ. The CDR3 loop spans 16 amino acids. CDR3 DNA sequence: TGTGCCAGCAGCTTTAGCGGGGGCTCCCTCTCCTACGAGCAGTACTTC. Amino acids: CASSFSGGSLSYEQYF.

J is TRBJ1-1 and V is TRBV9, with D possibly TRBD1 on 5 matching bases. CDR3 length equals 14 residues. The V end lost 1 base, the J end lost 3 bases, and 10 bases lay between the germline ends. Per the germline V gene, CDR1 is SGDLS and CDR2 is YYNGEE. Here the CDR3 DNA reads TGTGCCAGCAGCGTAACAGGAGGGGACACTGAAGCTTTCTTT. Protein sequence: CASSVTGGDTEAFF. Full variable domain (remainder filled in from reference TRBV9 and TRBJ1-1): DSGVTQTPKHLITATGQRVTLRCSPRSGDLSVYWYQQSLDQGLQFLIQYYNGEERAKGNILERFSAQQFPDLHSELNLSSLELGDSALYFCASSVTGGDTEAFFGQGTRLTVV.

V is TRBV6-5 and J is TRBJ1-2; a weak D match, TRBD1 (5 bases). This CDR3 is built from 13 residues. Germline V gene data show CDR1 as MNHEY and CDR2 as SVGAGI. V was shortened by 4 bases and J by 2 bases, with 8 bases between the two germline ends. The CDR3 sequence: CASSSTENYGYTF. The CDR3 DNA sequence: TGTGCCAGCAGTTCGACAGAGAACTATGGCTACACCTTC.